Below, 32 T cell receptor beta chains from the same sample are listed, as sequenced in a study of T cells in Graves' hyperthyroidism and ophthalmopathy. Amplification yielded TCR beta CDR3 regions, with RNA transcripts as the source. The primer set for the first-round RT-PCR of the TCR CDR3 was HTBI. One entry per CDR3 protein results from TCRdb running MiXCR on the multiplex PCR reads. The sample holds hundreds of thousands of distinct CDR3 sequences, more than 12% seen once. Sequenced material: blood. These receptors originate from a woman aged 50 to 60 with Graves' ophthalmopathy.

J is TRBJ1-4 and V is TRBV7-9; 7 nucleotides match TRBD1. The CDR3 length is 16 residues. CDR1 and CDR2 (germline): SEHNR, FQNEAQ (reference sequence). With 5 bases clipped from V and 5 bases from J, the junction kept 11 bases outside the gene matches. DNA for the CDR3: TGTGCCAGCAGCCCGCTTCGGACAGGTTTAAATGAAAAACTGTTTTTT. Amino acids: CASSPLRTGLNEKLFF. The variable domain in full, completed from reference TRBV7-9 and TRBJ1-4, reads DTGVSQNPRHKITKRGQNVTFRCDPISEHNRLYWYRQTLGQGPEFLTYFQNEAQLEKSRLLSDRFSAERPKGSFSTLEIQRTEQGDSAMYLCASSPLRTGLNEKLFFGSGTQLSVL.

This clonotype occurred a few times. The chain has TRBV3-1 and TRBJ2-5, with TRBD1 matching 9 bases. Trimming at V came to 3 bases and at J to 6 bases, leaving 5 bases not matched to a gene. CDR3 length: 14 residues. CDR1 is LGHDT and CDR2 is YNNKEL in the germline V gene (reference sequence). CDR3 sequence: CASSHLDRGKTQYF. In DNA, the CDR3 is TGTGCCAGCAGCCACCTCGACAGGGGGAAGACCCAGTACTTC.

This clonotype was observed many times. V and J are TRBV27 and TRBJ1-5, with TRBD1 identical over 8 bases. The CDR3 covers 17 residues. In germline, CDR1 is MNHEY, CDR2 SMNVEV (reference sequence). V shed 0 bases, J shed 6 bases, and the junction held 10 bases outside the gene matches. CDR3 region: CASSLSFRGRIVQPQHF. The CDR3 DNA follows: TGTGCCAGCAGTTTATCATTCAGGGGGCGGATAGTTCAGCCCCAGCATTTT.

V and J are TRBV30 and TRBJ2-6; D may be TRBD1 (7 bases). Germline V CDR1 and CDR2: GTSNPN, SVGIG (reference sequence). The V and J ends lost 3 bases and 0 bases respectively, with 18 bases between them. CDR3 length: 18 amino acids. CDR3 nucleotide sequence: TGTGCCTGGAGGGCCCTCAGGGGGGAGCTCTCTGGGGCCAACGTCCTGACTTTC. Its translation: CAWRALRGELSGANVLTF.

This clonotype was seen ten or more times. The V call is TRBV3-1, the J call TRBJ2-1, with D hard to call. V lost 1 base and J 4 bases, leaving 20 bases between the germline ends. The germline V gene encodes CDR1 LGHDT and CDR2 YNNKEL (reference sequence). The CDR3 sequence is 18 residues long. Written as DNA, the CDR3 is TGTGCCAGCAGCCAAGTTATGCGCCCAGAGGCGTGGTACAATGAGCAGTTCTTC. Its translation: CASSQVMRPEAWYNEQFF.

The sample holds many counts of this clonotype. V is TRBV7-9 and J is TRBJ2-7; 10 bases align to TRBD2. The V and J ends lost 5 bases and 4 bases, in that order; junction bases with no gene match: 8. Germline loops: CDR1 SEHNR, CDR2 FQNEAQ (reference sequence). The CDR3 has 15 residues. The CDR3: CASSPEAGGYYEQYF. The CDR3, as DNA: TGTGCCAGCAGCCCCGAAGCGGGAGGGTATTACGAGCAGTACTTC.

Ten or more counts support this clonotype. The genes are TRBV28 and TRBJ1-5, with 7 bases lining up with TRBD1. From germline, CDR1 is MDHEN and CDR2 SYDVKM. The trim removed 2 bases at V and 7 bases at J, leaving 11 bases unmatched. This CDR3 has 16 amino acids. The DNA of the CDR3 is TGTGCCAGCAGTTTACATGACAGGGCTCTATTCCAGCCCCAGCATTTT. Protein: CASSLHDRALFQPQHF.

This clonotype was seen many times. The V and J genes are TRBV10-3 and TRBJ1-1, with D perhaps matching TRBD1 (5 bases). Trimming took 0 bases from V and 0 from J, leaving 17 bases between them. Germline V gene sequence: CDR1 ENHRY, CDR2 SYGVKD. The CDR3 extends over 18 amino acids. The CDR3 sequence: CAISESGSSGTVNTEAFF. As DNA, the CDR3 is TGTGCCATCAGTGAGTCCGGATCCTCCGGGACGGTGAACACTGAAGCTTTCTTT.

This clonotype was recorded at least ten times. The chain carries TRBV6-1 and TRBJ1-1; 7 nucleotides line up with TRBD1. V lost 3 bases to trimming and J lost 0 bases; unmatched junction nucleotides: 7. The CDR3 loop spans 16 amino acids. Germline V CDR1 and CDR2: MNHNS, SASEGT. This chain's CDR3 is CASSETGIRLNTEAFF. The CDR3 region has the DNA TGTGCCAGCAGTGAGACAGGGATTCGGTTGAACACTGAAGCTTTCTTT.

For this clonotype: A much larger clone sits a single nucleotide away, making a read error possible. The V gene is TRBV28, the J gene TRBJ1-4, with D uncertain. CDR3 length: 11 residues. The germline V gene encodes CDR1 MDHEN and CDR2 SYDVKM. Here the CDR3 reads CASGSNEKLLF. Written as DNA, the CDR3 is TGTGCCAGCGGAAGCAATGAAAAACTGCTTTTT.

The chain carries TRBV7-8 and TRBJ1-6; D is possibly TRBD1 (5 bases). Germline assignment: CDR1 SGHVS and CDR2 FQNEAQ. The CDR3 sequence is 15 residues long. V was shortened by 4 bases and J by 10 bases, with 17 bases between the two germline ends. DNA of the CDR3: TGTGCCAGCAGCTCTACCCCCCCCAGGGAATCACCCCTCCACTTT. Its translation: CASSSTPPRESPLHF.

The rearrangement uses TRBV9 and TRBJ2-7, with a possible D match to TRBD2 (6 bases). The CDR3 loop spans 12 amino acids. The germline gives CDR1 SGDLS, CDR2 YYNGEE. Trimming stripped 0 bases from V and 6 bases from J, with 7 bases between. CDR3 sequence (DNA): TGTGCCAGCAGCGTAGCGGGGGTCGAGCAGTACTTC. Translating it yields CASSVAGVEQYF.

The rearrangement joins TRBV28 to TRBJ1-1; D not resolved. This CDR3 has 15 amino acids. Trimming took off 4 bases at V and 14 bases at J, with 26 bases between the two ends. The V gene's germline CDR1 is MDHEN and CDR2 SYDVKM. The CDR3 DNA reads TGTGCCAGCAGTTCAAAACACCGAGCCCTTATTTCTAGCTTCTTT. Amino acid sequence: CASSSKHRALISSFF.

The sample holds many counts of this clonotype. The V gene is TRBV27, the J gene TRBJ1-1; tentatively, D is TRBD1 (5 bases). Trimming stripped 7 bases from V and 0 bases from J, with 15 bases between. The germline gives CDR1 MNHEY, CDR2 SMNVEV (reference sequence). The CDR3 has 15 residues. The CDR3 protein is CASTSSQVMNTEAFF. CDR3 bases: TGTGCCAGCACCTCCTCACAGGTGATGAACACTGAAGCTTTCTTT.

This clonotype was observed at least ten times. CDR3 nucleotide sequence: TGTGCCACCAGTGAGGGAGTTTCCGATAGCAATCAGCCCCAGCATTTT. Translating it yields CATSEGVSDSNQPQHF. This sequence joins TRBV24-1 and TRBJ1-5, with D unresolved. Germline V lookup: CDR1 KGHDR, CDR2 SFDVKD. Trimming shortened V by 4 bases and J by 0 bases, and 12 bases separated the two germline ends. This CDR3 is built from 16 residues.

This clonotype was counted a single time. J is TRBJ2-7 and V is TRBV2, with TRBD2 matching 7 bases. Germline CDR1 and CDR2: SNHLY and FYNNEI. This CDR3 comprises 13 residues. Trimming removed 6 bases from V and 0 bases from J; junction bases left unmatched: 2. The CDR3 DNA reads TGTGCCAGCAGGTGGACTAGCTCCTACGAGCAGTACTTC. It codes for CASRWTSSYEQYF.

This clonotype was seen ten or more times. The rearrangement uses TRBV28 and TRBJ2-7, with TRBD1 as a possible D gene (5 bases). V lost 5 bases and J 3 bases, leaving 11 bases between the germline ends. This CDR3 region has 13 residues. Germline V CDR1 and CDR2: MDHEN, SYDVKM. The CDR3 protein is CASSIPRDYEQYF. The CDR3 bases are TGTGCCAGCAGTATCCCCAGGGACTACGAGCAGTACTTC.

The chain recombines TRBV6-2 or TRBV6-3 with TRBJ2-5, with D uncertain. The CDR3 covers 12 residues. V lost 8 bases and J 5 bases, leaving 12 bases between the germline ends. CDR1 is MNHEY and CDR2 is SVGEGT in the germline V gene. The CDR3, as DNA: TGTGCCAGCCGGGTGGGGTTGGAGACCCAGTACTTC. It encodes CASRVGLETQYF.

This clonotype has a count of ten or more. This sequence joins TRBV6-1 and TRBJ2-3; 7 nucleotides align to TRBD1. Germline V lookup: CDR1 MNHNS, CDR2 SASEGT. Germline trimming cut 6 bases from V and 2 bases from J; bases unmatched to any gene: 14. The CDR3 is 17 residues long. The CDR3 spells CASSDSGQGDHTDTQYF. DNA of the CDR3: TGTGCCAGCAGCGACTCAGGGCAGGGGGACCACACAGATACGCAGTATTTT.

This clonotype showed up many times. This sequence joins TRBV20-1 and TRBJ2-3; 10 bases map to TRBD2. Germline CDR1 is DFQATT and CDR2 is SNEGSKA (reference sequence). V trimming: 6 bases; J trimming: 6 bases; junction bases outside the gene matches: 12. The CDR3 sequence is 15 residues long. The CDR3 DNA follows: TGCAGTGCCGAAAGAGCGGGAGGGAGGGGGGATACGCAGTATTTT. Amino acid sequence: CSAERAGGRGDTQYF.

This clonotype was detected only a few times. The chain's CDR3 is CSVESSGRSDTQYF. The CDR3 nucleotides are TGCAGCGTTGAATCTAGCGGGAGATCAGATACGCAGTATTTT. The gene calls are TRBV29-1 and TRBJ2-3; 10 bases match TRBD2. Germline assignment: CDR1 SQVTM and CDR2 ANQGSEA. The trim removed 2 bases at V and 4 bases at J, leaving 3 bases unmatched. The CDR3 is made up of 14 amino acids.

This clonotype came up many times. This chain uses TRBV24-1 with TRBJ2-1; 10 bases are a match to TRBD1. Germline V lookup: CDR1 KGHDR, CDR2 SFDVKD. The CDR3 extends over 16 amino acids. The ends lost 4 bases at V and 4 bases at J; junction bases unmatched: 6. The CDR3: CATSDRTGGGYNEQFF. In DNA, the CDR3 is TGTGCCACCAGTGACCGGACAGGGGGGGGTTACAATGAGCAGTTCTTC.

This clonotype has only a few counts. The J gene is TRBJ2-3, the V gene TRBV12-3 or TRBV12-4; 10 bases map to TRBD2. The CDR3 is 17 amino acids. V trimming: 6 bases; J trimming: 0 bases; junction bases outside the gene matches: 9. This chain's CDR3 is CASSPGLAEYSTDTQYF. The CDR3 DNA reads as TGTGCCAGCAGCCCAGGACTAGCGGAGTATAGCACAGATACGCAGTATTTT.

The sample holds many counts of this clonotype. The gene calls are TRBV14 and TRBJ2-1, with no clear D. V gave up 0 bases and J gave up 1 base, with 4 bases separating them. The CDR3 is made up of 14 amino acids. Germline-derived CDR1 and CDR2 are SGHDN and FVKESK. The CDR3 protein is CASSQDFSYNEQFF. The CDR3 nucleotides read TGTGCCAGCAGCCAAGATTTTTCCTACAATGAGCAGTTCTTC. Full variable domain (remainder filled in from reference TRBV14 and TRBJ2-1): EAGVTQFPSHSVIEKGQTVTLRCDPISGHDNLYWYRRVMGKEIKFLLHFVKESKQDESGMPNNRFLAERTGGTYSTLKVQPAELEDSGVYFCASSQDFSYNEQFFGPGTRLTVL.

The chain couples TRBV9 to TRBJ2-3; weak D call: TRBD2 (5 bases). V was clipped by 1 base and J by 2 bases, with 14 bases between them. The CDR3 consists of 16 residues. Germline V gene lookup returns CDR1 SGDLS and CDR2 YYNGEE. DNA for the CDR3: TGTGCCAGCAGCGTATTTTCGAGGGCAGCCACAGATACGCAGTATTTT. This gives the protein CASSVFSRAATDTQYF.

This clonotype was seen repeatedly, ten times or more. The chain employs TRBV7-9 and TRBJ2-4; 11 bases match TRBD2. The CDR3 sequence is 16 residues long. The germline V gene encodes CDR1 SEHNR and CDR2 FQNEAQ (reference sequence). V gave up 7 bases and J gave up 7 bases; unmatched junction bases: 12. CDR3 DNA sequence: TGTGCCAGCACCGAAGGTAGCGGGAGGGCCAGGAACATTCAGTACTTC. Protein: CASTEGSGRARNIQYF. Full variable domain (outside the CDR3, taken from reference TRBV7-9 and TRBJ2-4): DTGVSQNPRHKITKRGQNVTFRCDPISEHNRLYWYRQTLGQGPEFLTYFQNEAQLEKSRLLSDRFSAERPKGSFSTLEIQRTEQGDSAMYLCASTEGSGRARNIQYFGAGTRLSVL.

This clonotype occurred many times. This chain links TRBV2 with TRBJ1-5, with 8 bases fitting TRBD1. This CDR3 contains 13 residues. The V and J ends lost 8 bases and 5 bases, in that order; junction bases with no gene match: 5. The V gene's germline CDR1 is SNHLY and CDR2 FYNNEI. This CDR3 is CASSQGADQPQHF. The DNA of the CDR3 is TGTGCCAGCTCCCAGGGGGCCGATCAGCCCCAGCATTTT.

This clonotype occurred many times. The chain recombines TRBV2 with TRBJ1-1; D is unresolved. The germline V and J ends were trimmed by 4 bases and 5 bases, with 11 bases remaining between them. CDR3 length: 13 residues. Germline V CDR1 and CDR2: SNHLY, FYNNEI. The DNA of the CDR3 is TGTGCCAGCAGTGTTGACCAATTAACTGAAGCTTTCTTT. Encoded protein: CASSVDQLTEAFF.

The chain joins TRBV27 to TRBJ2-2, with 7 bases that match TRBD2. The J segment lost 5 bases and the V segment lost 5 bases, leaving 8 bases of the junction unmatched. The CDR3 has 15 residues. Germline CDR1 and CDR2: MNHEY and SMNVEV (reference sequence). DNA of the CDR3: TGTGCCAGCAGTCTCGCGACTAGCCTGACCGGGGAGCTGTTTTTT. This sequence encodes CASSLATSLTGELFF.

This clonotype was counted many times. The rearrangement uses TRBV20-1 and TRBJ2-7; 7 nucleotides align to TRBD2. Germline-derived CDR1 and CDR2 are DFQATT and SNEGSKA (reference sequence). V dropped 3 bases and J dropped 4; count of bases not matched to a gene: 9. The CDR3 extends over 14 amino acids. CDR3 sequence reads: CSASTSRGSYEQYF. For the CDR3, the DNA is TGCAGTGCTAGTACTTCCCGCGGGAGTTACGAGCAGTACTTC.

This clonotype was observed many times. The CDR3 here is CASISGQRVNEQFF. CDR3 DNA: TGTGCCAGCATTTCGGGTCAGAGGGTAAATGAGCAGTTCTTC. This chain connects TRBV2 to TRBJ2-1; D perhaps matches TRBD2 (5 bases). CDR1 SNHLY and CDR2 FYNNEI come from the germline V gene. The CDR3 length is 14 residues. V was cut by 7 bases and J by 7 bases, with 17 bases left in between.

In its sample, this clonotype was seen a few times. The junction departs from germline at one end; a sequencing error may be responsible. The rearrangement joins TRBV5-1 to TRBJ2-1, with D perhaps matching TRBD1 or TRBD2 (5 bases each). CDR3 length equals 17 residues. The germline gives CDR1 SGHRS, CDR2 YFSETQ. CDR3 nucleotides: TGTGCCAGCAGACCCGTCATCAAGGGGAGCTCCTACAATGAGCAGTTCTTC. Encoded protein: CASRPVIKGSSYNEQFF.